Listed below are T cell receptor beta chains from one sample, sequenced in a study of breast tumors, draining lymph nodes, adjacent tissues. Each CDR3 protein is one row after TCRdb ran MiXCR on the multiplex PCR reads. This table holds 290,000 or so distinct CDR3 sequences, around 30% found once. The sample was axillary lymph node tissue. The origin of the receptors is a female donor with breast cancer. Some clones in this sample may be carry-over from other donors' samples. Both conserved end residues are part of each CDR3. Each record gives: V gene, CDR3 length, D gene, clone size, J gene, CDR3 protein, CDR3 DNA. A D gene is named only where the DNA matches it firmly. Where a row states a size, it is once, few, many or the class of an expanded clone; other rows omit it.

v_call: TRBV7-8
cdr3_length: 16
d_call: TRBD1
clone_size: many
j_call: TRBJ2-5
cdr3_aa: CASSLAGTAYQETQYF
cdr3_nt: TGTGCCAGCAGCTTAGCAGGGACAGCGTACCAAGAGACCCAGTACTTC

v_call: TRBV20-1
cdr3_length: 15
d_call: TRBD1
clone_size: many
j_call: TRBJ1-4
cdr3_aa: CSARDTGQTNEKLFF
cdr3_nt: TGCAGTGCTAGAGATACGGGACAGACAAATGAAAAACTGTTTTTT

v_call: TRBV20-1
cdr3_length: 15
d_call: TRBD1
clone_size: many
j_call: TRBJ1-3
cdr3_aa: CSASYTGVAGNTIYF
cdr3_nt: TGCAGTGCTAGTTACACAGGGGTTGCTGGAAACACCATATATTTT

v_call: TRBV4-1
cdr3_length: 16
d_call: -
clone_size: few
j_call: TRBJ2-5
cdr3_aa: CASSQENLGFKETQCF
cdr3_nt: TGCGCCAGCAGCCAGGAGAACTTAGGGTTTAAGGAGACCCAGTGCTTC

v_call: TRBV5-1
cdr3_length: 14
d_call: TRBD2
clone_size: many
j_call: TRBJ2-1
cdr3_aa: CASSPSGSYLEQFF
cdr3_nt: TGCGCCAGCAGCCCTAGCGGGAGTTACCTTGAGCAGTTCTTC

v_call: TRBV5-1
cdr3_length: 14
d_call: TRBD1
clone_size: -
j_call: TRBJ2-5
cdr3_aa: CASSGGTGKDTQYF
cdr3_nt: TGCGCCAGCAGCGGCGGGACAGGGAAAGACACCCAGTACTTC

v_call: TRBV19
cdr3_length: 15
d_call: -
clone_size: many
j_call: TRBJ2-2
cdr3_aa: CASKDGTGNTGELFF
cdr3_nt: TGTGCCAGTAAGGACGGAACCGGCAACACCGGGGAGCTGTTTTTT

v_call: TRBV15
cdr3_length: 16
d_call: TRBD1
clone_size: -
j_call: TRBJ2-7
cdr3_aa: CATSSPTGQGTYEQYF
cdr3_nt: TGTGCCACCAGCAGCCCCACGGGACAGGGCACCTACGAGCAGTACTTC

v_call: TRBV6-1
cdr3_length: 17
d_call: TRBD1
clone_size: many
j_call: TRBJ1-6
cdr3_aa: CASSSPGQGFISSPLHF
cdr3_nt: TGTGCCAGTAGCTCCCCGGGACAGGGATTCATAAGTTCACCCCTCCACTTT

v_call: TRBV19
cdr3_length: 15
d_call: -
clone_size: -
j_call: TRBJ2-3
cdr3_aa: CASSPQAVCTDTQYF
cdr3_nt: TGTGCCAGTAGTCCTCAGGCTGTGTGCACAGATACGCAGTATTTT

v_call: TRBV11-3
cdr3_length: 12
d_call: -
clone_size: -
j_call: TRBJ2-6
cdr3_aa: CASSLVGLTEAF
cdr3_nt: TGTGCCAGCAGCTTGGTGGGATTGACTGAAGCTTTC

v_call: TRBV2
cdr3_length: 12
d_call: -
clone_size: -
j_call: TRBJ1-4
cdr3_aa: CASKLLRGKLFF
cdr3_nt: TGTGCCAGCAAGCTACTCAGGGGCAAACTGTTTTTT

v_call: TRBV5-1
cdr3_length: 17
d_call: TRBD2
clone_size: many
j_call: TRBJ2-7
cdr3_aa: CASSLGLAVQKSYEQYF
cdr3_nt: TGCGCCAGCAGCTTGGGACTAGCGGTTCAAAAGTCCTACGAGCAGTACTTC

v_call: TRBV7-2
cdr3_length: 14
d_call: -
clone_size: many
j_call: TRBJ2-7
cdr3_aa: CASAQIGSTDEQYF
cdr3_nt: TGTGCCAGCGCCCAAATTGGGTCCACTGATGAGCAGTACTTC

v_call: TRBV19
cdr3_length: 15
d_call: TRBD1
clone_size: many
j_call: TRBJ1-2
cdr3_aa: CASSTKPGQAYGYTF
cdr3_nt: TGTGCCAGTAGTACCAAACCGGGACAGGCCTATGGCTACACCTTC

v_call: TRBV24-1
cdr3_length: 15
d_call: TRBD1
clone_size: many
j_call: TRBJ2-7
cdr3_aa: CATSDPGTGENEQYF
cdr3_nt: TGTGCCACCAGTGATCCAGGGACAGGGGAGAACGAGCAGTACTTC

v_call: TRBV9
cdr3_length: 13
d_call: TRBD1
clone_size: -
j_call: TRBJ2-1
cdr3_aa: CASTTGTGNEQFF
cdr3_nt: TGTGCCTCCACGACAGGGACGGGGAATGAGCAGTTCTTC

v_call: TRBV5-6
cdr3_length: 18
d_call: -
clone_size: many
j_call: TRBJ2-3
cdr3_aa: CASSLTALAPSGTDTQYF
cdr3_nt: TGTGCCAGCAGTTTGACGGCACTAGCCCCCTCGGGCACAGATACGCAGTATTTT

v_call: TRBV9
cdr3_length: 16
d_call: TRBD2
clone_size: many
j_call: TRBJ2-1
cdr3_aa: CASSVAASGVYNEQFF
cdr3_nt: TGTGCCAGCAGTGTCGCGGCTAGCGGGGTTTACAATGAGCAGTTCTTC